This is a list of T cell receptor beta chains from one sample in a study of immune evolution from preneoplasia to lung adenocarcinoma. Measured with immunoSEQ multiplex PCR; TCRdb has only the in-frame clones, and not every one. The table records about 2,500 clones, around 79% of them present only once. Sequenced: FFPE adjacent normal lung tissue. These receptors all stem from a person aged 70 to 85 with lung adenocarcinoma. Both conserved end residues are part of each CDR3. A D gene is named only where the DNA matches it firmly. Rows give clone size only sometimes, using once, few, many, or a class for an expanded clone.

TRBJ1-2,.,TRBD1,TRBV5-1,17,TGCGCCAGCAGCCCAGCAGAGGGACAGGGGGCGCGAAGTGGCTACACCTTC,CASSPAEGQGARSGYTF
TRBJ2-7,few,TRBD1,TRBV11-2,15,TGTGCCAGCAGCGCCGGGACAGGGCGAACCTACGAGCAGTACTTC,CASSAGTGRTYEQYF
TRBJ2-3,.,TRBD2,TRBV11-2,14,TGTGCCACGTTTGCGGGGGATTTCACAGATACGCAGTATTTT,CATFAGDFTDTQYF
TRBJ1-1,.,.,TRBV6-6,15,TGTGCCAGCAGTTTATCTCAGGCCTCGAACACTGAAGCTTTCTTT,CASSLSQASNTEAFF
TRBJ1-2,.,.,TRBV5-4,15,TGTGCCAGCAGCCCGGGGGGGGTGCAGTCGGATGGCTACACCTTC,CASSPGGVQSDGYTF
TRBJ2-2,.,.,TRBV9,13,TGTGCCAGCAGCGTAGATCTCACCGGGGAGCTGTTTTTT,CASSVDLTGELFF
TRBJ2-4,.,.,TRBV5-4,16,TGTGCCAGCAGCCACCGGGACACACTAGCCAAAAACATTCAGTACTTC,CASSHRDTLAKNIQYF
TRBJ1-5,.,TRBD1,TRBV23-1,15,TGCGCCAGCAGTCTCCGGGACAGGGGTAATCAGCCCCAGCATTTT,CASSLRDRGNQPQHF
TRBJ2-7,.,.,TRBV19,12,TGTGCCAGTAGTGGGAAGCCAGGGGAGCAGTACTTC,CASSGKPGEQYF
TRBJ2-7,.,TRBD1,TRBV5-1,16,TGCGCCAGCAGCCTCAACCCGGGACAGGGGGCAGGCGAGCAGTACTTC,CASSLNPGQGAGEQYF
TRBJ1-1,.,TRBD1,TRBV10-2,14,TGCGCCAGCAGCCTGGGACAGGCGACCACTGAAGCTTTCTTT,CASSLGQATTEAFF
TRBJ2-2,few,TRBD1,TRBV28,16,TGTGCCAGCAGTAAGGGGGGACAGGGGCTCCCCGGGGAGCTGTTTTTT,CASSKGGQGLPGELFF
TRBJ2-1,.,TRBD1,TRBV5-1,14,TGCGCCAGCAGCACGGGACAGGAATACAATGAGCAGTTCTTC,CASSTGQEYNEQFF
TRBJ2-3,once,.,TRBV4-1,17,TGCGCCAGCAGCCAAGACGGCGCGGGAACCGCACGGGATACGCAGTATTTT,CASSQDGAGTARDTQYF
TRBJ1-4,.,.,TRBV29-1,14,TGCAGCGTTGCCGTGACAGGTTTCAATGAAAAACTGTTTTTT,CSVAVTGFNEKLFF
TRBJ1-2,.,TRBD1,TRBV28,17,TGTGCCAGCAGTTTAGATACCGGGACAGGGGGGGGTTATGGCTACACCTTC,CASSLDTGTGGGYGYTF
TRBJ2-1,.,TRBD2,TRBV19,17,TGTGCCAGTAGTTCAGAGGGACTAGCGGGAGTTATAAATGAGCAGTTCTTC,CASSSEGLAGVINEQFF
TRBJ2-1,.,TRBD2,TRBV5-1,21,TGCGCCAGCAGCTTGTGGCAAACTGACTATCGACTAGCGGGAAGCGACAATGAGCAGTTCTTC,CASSLWQTDYRLAGSDNEQFF
TRBJ1-2,.,.,TRBV9,15,TGTGCCAGCAGCCCCTACCTCGACACGAGATCCCGGGACACCTTC,CASSPYLDTRSRDTF
TRBJ2-7,once,TRBD2,TRBV6-5,14,TGTGCTAGCAGCCAATCGGAGGGAGGGCACGAGCAGTACTTC,CASSQSEGGHEQYF
TRBJ1-1,.,.,TRBV30,14,TGTGCCTGGAGTGTACTGAGGTTGGACGGTGAAGCTTTCTTT,CAWSVLRLDGEAFF
TRBJ1-2,.,.,TRBV29-1,12,TGCAGCGTTACCCGGGACGCCTATGGCTACACCTTC,CSVTRDAYGYTF
TRBJ2-4,.,TRBD2,TRBV5-6,15,TGTGCCAGCAGCTTAAGGTCCCGGGGGGGAAACATTCAGTACTTC,CASSLRSRGGNIQYF
TRBJ2-7,few,TRBD2,TRBV6-1,14,TGTGCCAGTGTCCGACGCGGGGGGACCTACGAGCAGTACTTC,CASVRRGGTYEQYF
TRBJ1-5,few,.,TRBV19,14,TGTGCCAGTAACGATCCCAGGGTGAATCAGCCCCAGCATTTT,CASNDPRVNQPQHF
TRBJ2-4,.,.,TRBV29-1,15,TGCAGCGTTGAAGAACGCGGGACAGAGGGAGACATTCAGTACTTC,CSVEERGTEGDIQYF
TRBJ1-1,large,.,TRBV29-1,10,TGCAGCGTTGATAACACTGAAGCTTTCTTT,CSVDNTEAFF